The 30 T cell receptor beta chains below all came from one sample that was sequenced in a study of blood T cells in healthy people across ages. For the second PCR, which ran for about 6 to 12 cycles, a sample-barcoded 5' primer and a J-beta primer mix were used. Each CDR3 protein gets one entry after TCRdb re-called the 5' RACE reads with MiXCR. The table has roughly 1 million distinct CDR3 sequences, approximately 25% seen once. These data were also reused for a study on T cells of mothers and their children.

Sequenced material: blood. All receptors come from a girl under 10 years old in good health.

The chain carries TRBV28 and TRBJ2-5; no definite D call. The J call is doubtful: the DNA matches TRBJ2-1 better. CDR1 is MDHEN and CDR2 is SYDVKM in the germline V gene. The CDR3 covers 15 residues. CDR3 DNA: TGTGCCAGCAGTTTTCGCCAGGAGCCATACAATGAGCAGTTCTTC. It yields the protein CASSFRQEPYNEQFF.

The chain combines TRBV20-1 with TRBJ2-3, with D unresolved. V was clipped by 7 bases and J by 1 base, with 18 bases between them. The CDR3 contains 15 residues. Germline V gene data show CDR1 as DFQATT and CDR2 as SNEGSKA (reference sequence). In DNA, the CDR3 is TGCAGTGGGTCTGGAAGTTACAGCGGCACAGATACGCAGTATTTT. It yields the protein CSGSGSYSGTDTQYF.

This chain links TRBV20-1 with TRBJ1-4, with D possibly TRBD1 on 5 matching bases. V was shortened by 5 bases and J by 7 bases, with 17 bases between the two germline ends. The CDR3 runs to 14 residues. Germline values: CDR1 DFQATT, CDR2 SNEGSKA (reference sequence). The CDR3 bases are TGCAGTGCTGGTACAGGAATCGGGAGTGAAAAACTGTTTTTT. This translates into CSAGTGIGSEKLFF.

The V and J genes are TRBV18 and TRBJ1-6; 7 bases agree with TRBD1. The CDR3 is 16 amino acids. V shed 0 bases and J 7 bases; nucleotides not matched to a gene: 6. CDR1 KGHSH and CDR2 LQKENI come from the germline V gene. CDR3 DNA: TGTGCCAGCTCACCACCCCAGGCACAGGGGAATTCACCCCTCCACTTT. This translates into CASSPPQAQGNSPLHF.

This clonotype was found a few times. The junction shows a germline mismatch at one end, possibly a read error. The chain employs TRBV18 and TRBJ1-2; no firm D call. Germline CDR1 KGHSH, CDR2 LQKENI. The CDR3 loop spans 13 amino acids. The CDR3 spells CVSSPVSEYGYTF. The DNA of the CDR3 is TGTGTCAGCTCACCAGTGTCCGAGTATGGCTACACCTTC.

This clonotype was recorded at least ten times. J is TRBJ2-5 and V is TRBV29-1; no firm D call. This CDR3 is built from 14 residues. The V gene's germline CDR1 is SQVTM and CDR2 ANQGSEA. Deletions cut 3 bases from V and 1 base from J, with 12 bases between. For the CDR3, the DNA is TGCAGCGTTGACTCGCGCAGCGCCCAAGAGACCCAGTACTTC. It is translated as CSVDSRSAQETQYF.

The chain employs TRBV20-1 and TRBJ2-1, with a weak D call TRBD2 (5 bases). V was cut by 6 bases and J by 9 bases, with 12 bases left in between. In germline, CDR1 is DFQATT, CDR2 SNEGSKA (reference sequence). The CDR3 runs to 11 residues. The CDR3 sequence: CSAPRAGEQFF. DNA of the CDR3: TGCAGTGCCCCTCGGGCGGGTGAGCAGTTCTTC.

The genes are TRBV18 and TRBJ2-3; D ambiguous. V was clipped by 10 bases and J by 2 bases, with 16 bases between them. Germline V CDR1 and CDR2: KGHSH, LQKENI. CDR3 length: 14 amino acids. As DNA, the CDR3 is TGTGCCACGGACGACCTTTCTTCCACAGATACGCAGTATTTT. Translated, it gives CATDDLSSTDTQYF. Full variable domain (remainder filled in from reference TRBV18 and TRBJ2-3): NAGVMQNPRHLVRRRGQEARLRCSPMKGHSHVYWYRQLPEEGLKFMVYLQKENIIDESGMPKERFSAEFPKEGPSILRIQQVVRGDSAAYFCATDDLSSTDTQYFGPGTRLTVL.

The V call is TRBV7-3, the J call TRBJ2-3, with 10 bases fitting TRBD2. This CDR3 is 16 amino acids long. V lost 2 bases and J lost 5; bases outside the gene matches: 7. Germline values: CDR1 SGHTA, CDR2 FQGTGA. CDR3 sequence: CASSLGLAGAGDTQYF. The CDR3, as DNA: TGTGCCAGCAGCTTAGGGCTAGCGGGAGCCGGAGATACGCAGTATTTT.

This clonotype was counted between two and nine times. One end of the junction varies from germline; a read error may be responsible. The J gene is TRBJ1-4, the V gene TRBV27, with TRBD1 matching 7 bases. This CDR3 has 14 amino acids. In germline, CDR1 is MNHEY, CDR2 SMNVEV (reference sequence). CDR3: CASSYRGTYEKLFF. The CDR3 DNA is TGTGCCAGCAGTTACAGGGGAACTTATGAAAAACTGTTTTTT.

The chain recombines TRBV11-3 with TRBJ2-5, with 9 bases matching TRBD2. The J call may be in error: the DNA end matches TRBJ2-7 better. CDR1 is SGHNT and CDR2 is YENEEA in the germline V gene. The CDR3 is 18 amino acids. The CDR3 reads CASSFQREASLGDYEQYF. The CDR3 bases are TGTGCCAGCAGCTTCCAGCGGGAGGCCTCCCTTGGGGATTACGAGCAGTACTTC.

The gene calls are TRBV20-1 and TRBJ2-3; 13 bases are a match to TRBD2. The CDR3 totals 17 residues. V shed 1 base, J shed 7 bases, and the junction held 11 bases outside the gene matches. Germline-derived CDR1 and CDR2 are DFQATT and SNEGSKA (reference sequence). The CDR3 bases are TGCAGTGCTAGAGGGACTAGCGGGAGAGCGGGAGAGAATACGCAGTATTTT. It codes for CSARGTSGRAGENTQYF.

This clonotype was seen more than once but under ten times. This chain uses TRBV28 with TRBJ2-7; D is possibly TRBD1 (5 bases). V lost 3 bases to trimming and J lost 3 bases, with 12 bases between them. The CDR3 covers 14 residues. Germline values: CDR1 MDHEN, CDR2 SYDVKM. The CDR3 protein is CASSFLRTNYEQYF. In nucleotides, the CDR3 is TGTGCCAGCAGTTTTCTGAGGACAAACTACGAGCAGTACTTC. Using reference TRBV28 and TRBJ2-7 for the parts outside the CDR3, the full variable domain is DVKVTQSSRYLVKRTGEKVFLECVQDMDHENMFWYRQDPGLGLRLIYFSYDVKMKEKGDIPEGYSVSREKKERFSLILESASTNQTSMYLCASSFLRTNYEQYFGPGTRLTVT.

The sample holds a few counts of this clonotype. The rearrangement uses TRBV11-2 and TRBJ2-5; D tentatively reads TRBD1 or TRBD2 (6 bases each). Near its end, the DNA agrees better with TRBJ2-1, so the J call may be wrong. This CDR3 has 15 amino acids. Germline-derived CDR1 and CDR2 are SGHAT and FQNNGV. CDR3 DNA: TGTGCCAGCAGCTTAGGGAAGGGGGGCTACAATGAGCAGTTCTTC. Encoded protein: CASSLGKGGYNEQFF.

The V call is TRBV6-6, the J call TRBJ2-6; 7 nucleotides agree with TRBD1. V dropped 7 bases and J dropped 2; count of bases not matched to a gene: 5. The germline CDR1 and CDR2 sequences are MNHNY and SVGAGI (reference sequence). CDR3 length: 15 residues. The CDR3 protein is CASNRQGTGANVLTF. The CDR3 region has the DNA TGTGCCAGCAATCGACAGGGCACTGGGGCCAACGTCCTGACTTTC.

The chain couples TRBV20-1 to TRBJ2-3; D is ambiguous. This CDR3 is built from 13 residues. Germline V gene lookup returns CDR1 DFQATT and CDR2 SNEGSKA (reference sequence). V lost 1 base and J 2 bases, leaving 7 bases between the germline ends. In DNA, the CDR3 is TGCAGTGCTAGAGCGGCGAACACAGATACGCAGTATTTT. Translated: CSARAANTDTQYF.

The rearrangement joins TRBV29-1 to TRBJ2-2; a possible D gene is TRBD1 (6 bases). V shed 8 bases and J shed 6 bases, with 19 bases lying between them. CDR1 and CDR2 from the germline V gene are SQVTM and ANQGSEA. The CDR3 length is 14 residues. The CDR3 region has the DNA TGCAGCAGTTTAGGGGGAGAGTGGGCCGGGGAGCTGTTTTTT. This sequence encodes CSSLGGEWAGELFF.

The V call is TRBV9, the J call TRBJ1-4; D gene unclear. CDR3 length: 15 amino acids. Germline loops: CDR1 SGDLS, CDR2 YYNGEE. The germline V and J ends were trimmed by 2 bases and 1 base, with 9 bases remaining between them. The CDR3 spells CASSVGSRTNEKLFF. CDR3 DNA: TGTGCCAGCAGCGTCGGGAGCCGAACTAATGAAAAACTGTTTTTT.

About this clonotype itself: One end of the junction is discordant with germline, which a read error may explain. V and J are TRBV9 and TRBJ1-5; no definite D call. Germline lookup yields CDR1 SGDLS and CDR2 YYNGEE. The CDR3 is 13 residues long. CDR3 DNA: TGCGCCAGCAGCGAAGACGCCGATCAGCCCCAGCATTTT. This translates into CASSEDADQPQHF.

The chain employs TRBV6-6 and TRBJ2-5, with a possible D match to TRBD1 (5 bases). CDR3 length equals 13 residues. Germline V gives CDR1 MNHNY, CDR2 SVGAGI (reference sequence). V lost 2 bases to trimming and J lost 6 bases, with 10 bases between them. Written as DNA, the CDR3 is TGTGCCAGCAGTTACGTCAGGGCACAGACCCAGTACTTC. Its translation: CASSYVRAQTQYF.

The chain employs TRBV20-1 and TRBJ2-5; D may be TRBD1 (6 bases). The CDR3 contains 13 residues. The V end was cut by 6 bases, the J end by 4 bases, with 15 bases between. The germline CDR1 and CDR2 sequences are DFQATT and SNEGSKA (reference sequence). CDR3 region: CSAPTGPGETQYF. As DNA, the CDR3 is TGCAGTGCACCGACAGGACCCGGAGAGACCCAGTACTTC.

CDR3 sequence reads: CASSTNAGGPEKLFF. In DNA form, the CDR3 reads TGTGCCAGCAGTACGAACGCAGGGGGACCTGAAAAACTGTTTTTT. The V gene is TRBV12-3 or TRBV12-4, the J gene TRBJ1-4; 7 bases line up with TRBD1. CDR3 length equals 15 residues. The V gene end was trimmed by 5 bases and the J gene end by 7 bases; junction bases not matched to a gene: 10.

The chain uses TRBV4-3 and TRBJ1-2, with a possible D match to TRBD1 (6 bases). Germline V CDR1 and CDR2: LGHNA, YSLEER. The germline V and J ends were trimmed by 0 bases and 4 bases, with 12 bases remaining between them. The CDR3 totals 15 residues. In DNA, the CDR3 is TGCGCCAGCAGCCAAGATAGGGACACCCTCTATGGCTACACCTTC. Translation: CASSQDRDTLYGYTF.

The rearrangement links TRBV11-2 to TRBJ1-4; D gene ambiguous. Trimming left V 7 bases short and J 7 bases short, with 7 bases between. The V gene's germline CDR1 is SGHAT and CDR2 FQNNGV. There are 11 residues in the CDR3. CDR3 DNA sequence: TGTGCCAGCAACTTGTCTGAAAAACTGTTTTTT. Translating gives CASNLSEKLFF.

The rearrangement links TRBV20-1 to TRBJ2-4, with unresolved D. Trimming removed 0 bases at V and 2 bases at J, with 8 bases between. The CDR3 is made up of 14 amino acids. In germline, CDR1 is DFQATT, CDR2 SNEGSKA (reference sequence). CDR3 bases: TGCAGTGCTAGAGATGTGGCCTCCAAAAACATTCAGTACTTC. This encodes CSARDVASKNIQYF.

The CDR3 coding sequence is TGTGCCAGCAGTTCTAGCGGGAGGGCCGAGCAGTTCTTC. The encoded protein is CASSSSGRAEQFF. This chain links TRBV28 with TRBJ2-1; 12 positions agree with TRBD2. The CDR3 is made up of 13 amino acids. Germline assignment: CDR1 MDHEN and CDR2 SYDVKM. V lost 4 bases and J lost 10; bases outside the gene matches: 2.

This clonotype has only a few counts. The chain recombines TRBV4-3 with TRBJ2-2; 7 bases line up with TRBD1. The V and J ends lost 2 bases and 4 bases, in that order; junction bases with no gene match: 7. The CDR3 sequence is 16 residues long. The V gene's germline CDR1 is LGHNA and CDR2 YSLEER. CDR3 loop: CASSQNSGTATGELFF. CDR3 coding DNA: TGCGCCAGCAGCCAAAATTCCGGGACAGCCACCGGGGAGCTGTTTTTT.

Only a few counts were recorded for this clonotype. This chain connects TRBV7-9 to TRBJ1-4; TRBD1 might be the D (5 bases). The germline V gene has CDR1 SEHNR and CDR2 FQNEAQ (reference sequence). This CDR3 spans 15 amino acids. V was shortened by 5 bases and J by 5 bases, with 15 bases between the two germline ends. CDR3 sequence reads: CASSTRDRRNEKLFF. CDR3 nucleotides: TGTGCCAGCAGCACCCGGGACCGCAGGAATGAAAAACTGTTTTTT.

This clonotype was seen only a few times. The chain uses TRBV9 and TRBJ2-3; D uncertain. The length of the CDR3 is 13 residues. V lost 3 bases, J lost 6 bases, and 11 bases lay in between. Germline CDR1 and CDR2: SGDLS and YYNGEE. The CDR3 is CASSGPYGDTQYF. The CDR3 bases are TGTGCCAGCAGCGGCCCCTACGGCGATACGCAGTATTTT.

The V and J genes are TRBV28 and TRBJ2-7; D gene unclear. The CDR3 totals 14 residues. Germline-derived CDR1 and CDR2 are MDHEN and SYDVKM. Trimming shortened V by 3 bases and J by 3 bases, and 12 bases separated the two germline ends. The CDR3 bases are TGTGCCAGCAGTTTGCAGTACAGAGTCTACGAGCAGTACTTC. Translating it yields CASSLQYRVYEQYF.